This T cell receptor (beta chain) derives from a study of blood T cells in healthy people across ages. Study overall: T cells yielded about one barcoded beta molecule per two cells through template switching.

A second PCR, run for roughly 7 to 11 cycles, used a sample-barcoded 5' primer plus a J-beta primer mix. TCRdb fed the 5' RACE reads into MiXCR, producing one record per CDR3 protein. The sample lists about 1.4 million distinct CDR3 sequences; 45% to 70% were seen once. The CDR3 loop spans 13 amino acids. Trimming shortened V by 3 bases and J by 9 bases, and 12 bases separated the two germline ends. The germline V gene encodes CDR1 MNHEY and CDR2 SMNVEV (reference sequence). Sequencing was done on a sample of blood. V is TRBV27 and J is TRBJ2-1; weak D call: TRBD2 (6 bases). This receptor was obtained from a man aged 18 to 29 in good health. In nucleotides, the CDR3 is TGTGCCAGCAGTTTTGCGCGGGACGGTGAGCAGTTCTTC. Translated, it gives CASSFARDGEQFF.